The present T cell receptor beta chain was sequenced within a study of blood T cell repertoires in COVID-19. The overall study: Acute-phase and convalescent COVID-19 samples originated in the United States, Italy and Spain. T cells, B-cell-depleted T cells, or PBMCs supplied cDNA or gDNA.

This clone was seen a single time. In the authors' methods: Using reference gene primer amplification, nucleated cell counts were estimated. This table comes from immunoSEQ multiplex PCR, and its TCRdb copy is limited to in-frame clones, with some not included. V and J calls plus clone size are reproduced from that table; the DNA served to infer D and trimming. The sample lists 50,000 to 55,000 clones, around 86% occurring once. From germline, CDR1 is MGHRA and CDR2 YSYEKL. V lost 1 base and J lost 4, with 10 bases in between. CDR3 length: 14 amino acids. This TCR was recovered from a man between 50 and 59 years old with active COVID-19. The specimen was peripheral blood. The chain employs TRBV4-1 and TRBJ2-5; maybe TRBD1 (6 bases). The CDR3 region is CASSQVGGAETQYF. In nucleotides, the CDR3 is TGCGCCAGCAGCCAAGTAGGGGGAGCAGAGACCCAGTACTTC.